The 15 T cell receptor beta chains in this list originate from one sample, sequenced in a study of CD8 T cells in Susac syndrome. An input of about 0.45 to 1 ug of RNA was subjected to reverse transcription using random hexamers. TCRdb processed the immunoSEQ multiplex PCR reads anew with MiXCR; each CDR3 protein has one entry. The table lists 100,000 to 150,000 distinct CDR3 sequences, about 95% of them singletons. The sequencing input was CD8+ T cells from PBMCs. These receptor sequences come from a human donor with Susac syndrome.

This chain links TRBV3-1 with TRBJ1-5; D possibly corresponds to TRBD1 (6 bases). Trimming took 1 base from V and 6 from J, leaving 10 bases between them. Germline lookup yields CDR1 LGHDT and CDR2 YNNKEL (reference sequence). The CDR3 is 14 amino acids. CDR3 sequence (DNA): TGTGCCAGCAGCCAAGGGGGGGGCAGTCAGCCCCAGCATTTT. It codes for CASSQGGGSQPQHF.

This chain joins TRBV11-2 and TRBJ2-7, with D unclear. The germline CDR1 and CDR2 sequences are SGHAT and FQNNGV. Between the trimmed V and J ends, which lost 1 base and 4 bases, there was a span of 11 bases. CDR3 size: 14 residues. CDR3 sequence: CASSLGLSQYEQYF. The CDR3 nucleotides are TGTGCCAGCAGCTTAGGCCTCTCCCAATACGAGCAGTACTTC.

The chain recombines TRBV27 with TRBJ2-1, with D possibly matching TRBD1 (5 bases). Germline-derived CDR1 and CDR2 are MNHEY and SMNVEV (reference sequence). V was pared by 1 base and J by 9 bases, with 10 bases between. The CDR3 has 13 residues. The CDR3 DNA is TGTGCCAGCAGTTTATACACAGGCCCTGAGCAGTTCTTC. Translating it yields CASSLYTGPEQFF.

The genes are TRBV29-1 and TRBJ2-7; D could derive from TRBD1 or TRBD2 (5 bases each). The CDR3 extends over 13 amino acids. Looked up from germline, CDR1 is SQVTM and CDR2 is ANQGSEA. V was cut by 3 bases and J by 1 base, with 10 bases left in between. CDR3 region: CSVEVGTSYEQYF. CDR3 in DNA: TGCAGCGTTGAGGTAGGGACGTCCTACGAGCAGTACTTC.

The V gene is TRBV23-1, the J gene TRBJ2-3, with 11 positions matching TRBD2. TRBV23-1 is recorded as an ORF, its role being uncertain. Unmatched junction bases numbered 15, after V lost 10 bases and J lost 3 bases. The CDR3 covers 17 residues. The CDR3: CATHAGLAGGGTDTQYF. The CDR3 bases are TGCGCCACCCACGCGGGGCTAGCGGGGGGAGGGACAGATACGCAGTATTTT.

This rearrangement joins TRBV29-1 to TRBJ1-1; TRBD1 is a possible D gene (5 bases). V was pared by 4 bases and J by 5 bases, with 14 bases between. The CDR3 extends over 13 amino acids. CDR1 and CDR2 (germline): SQVTM, ANQGSEA. The CDR3 region has the DNA TGCAGCGTTGGGAGGGAGGGGAGGACTGAAGCTTTCTTT. Protein: CSVGREGRTEAFF.

V usage is TRBV27 and J usage is TRBJ2-7; D tentatively reads TRBD1 or TRBD2 (5 bases each). CDR3 length equals 14 residues. V was shortened by 3 bases and J by 2 bases, with 11 bases between the two germline ends. Germline CDR1 and CDR2: MNHEY and SMNVEV (reference sequence). The CDR3 DNA is TGTGCCAGCAGTTTCTCCGGGACCACCTACGAGCAGTACTTC. Its protein product is CASSFSGTTYEQYF.

The chain is built from TRBV18 and TRBJ1-1; D is uncertain. Germline CDR1 and CDR2: KGHSH and LQKENI. Trimming stripped 3 bases from V and 1 base from J, with 12 bases between. The length of the CDR3 is 15 residues. CDR3 DNA: TGTGCCAGCTCACCCAGCAGCGTGCGGAACACTGAAGCTTTCTTT. Protein: CASSPSSVRNTEAFF.

The V call is TRBV12-3 or TRBV12-4, the J call TRBJ1-5, with D possibly being TRBD1 (6 bases). V was cut by 5 bases and J by 2 bases, with 13 bases left in between. The CDR3 loop spans 15 amino acids. DNA for the CDR3: TGTGCCAGCAGTCCCGCAGGGGACGGCAATCAGCCCCAGCATTTT. Amino acid sequence: CASSPAGDGNQPQHF.

The chain combines TRBV2 with TRBJ2-1; D is unclear. CDR1 SNHLY and CDR2 FYNNEI come from the germline V gene. The V and J ends lost 7 bases and 0 bases respectively, with 13 bases between them. This CDR3 spans 15 amino acids. The CDR3 DNA is TGTGCCAGCACAGTGGTCGAGTCCTCCTACAATGAGCAGTTCTTC. Its protein is CASTVVESSYNEQFF.

The V call is TRBV27, the J call TRBJ1-5; possibly TRBD1 for D (6 bases). V shed 0 bases and J shed 7 bases, with 13 bases lying between them. The CDR3 has 15 amino acids. Germline V gene sequence: CDR1 MNHEY, CDR2 SMNVEV (reference sequence). The CDR3 sequence is CASSLSTGIGQPQHF. The CDR3 DNA sequence: TGTGCCAGCAGTTTATCTACAGGGATAGGGCAGCCCCAGCATTTT.

The chain combines TRBV29-1 with TRBJ2-7; D uncertain. Trimming took off 2 bases at V and 3 bases at J, with 20 bases between the two ends. The germline CDR1 and CDR2 sequences are SQVTM and ANQGSEA. The CDR3 is made up of 16 amino acids. CDR3 residues: CSVEKVGYSNNYEQYF. CDR3 bases: TGCAGCGTTGAAAAGGTCGGCTACTCCAATAACTACGAGCAGTACTTC.

This CDR3 reads CATTPAGTRGEQYF. The CDR3 coding sequence is TGTGCCACCACACCCGCCGGGACAAGGGGTGAGCAGTACTTC. The gene calls are TRBV24-1 and TRBJ2-7; weak D call: TRBD1 (6 bases). The CDR3 is made up of 14 amino acids. Germline values: CDR1 KGHDR, CDR2 SFDVKD. Trimming took 8 bases from V and 7 from J, leaving 20 bases between them.

This rearrangement joins TRBV11-2 to TRBJ2-1, with D perhaps TRBD2 (5 bases). CDR3 length equals 14 residues. Germline V gives CDR1 SGHAT, CDR2 FQNNGV. Deletions cut 7 bases from V and 5 bases from J, with 15 bases between. The CDR3 sequence is CASNLRVIDNEQFF. CDR3 DNA: TGTGCCAGCAACCTGAGGGTCATTGACAATGAGCAGTTCTTC.

V and J are TRBV6-6 and TRBJ2-3, with D perhaps assigned TRBD1 or TRBD2 (7 bases each). The ends were cut back, 6 bases at V and 4 bases at J, with 14 bases in the middle. Germline CDR1 is MNHNY and CDR2 is SVGAGI (reference sequence). The CDR3 covers 14 residues. CDR3 residues: CASRGRGLPDTQYF. DNA for the CDR3: TGTGCCAGCAGGGGGAGGGGGCTGCCAGATACGCAGTATTTT.